A single sample gave rise to the 30 T cell receptor beta chains below, sequenced in a study of neurological immune-mediated disorders. TCRdb used MiXCR to reprocess the 5' RACE reads, holding one entry per CDR3 protein. The table lists over 45,000 distinct CDR3 sequences, just over 3% of them singletons. The specimen sequenced was PBMCs. The receptors were sampled from a woman in her fifties or sixties with multiple sclerosis.

This clonotype was observed at least ten times. The chain links TRBV7-2 to TRBJ1-4; D possibly corresponds to TRBD1 (6 bases). V was pared by 1 base and J by 7 bases, with 13 bases between. The length of the CDR3 is 15 residues. Germline V gene sequence: CDR1 SGHTA, CDR2 FQGNSA. The CDR3 nucleotides are TGTGCCAGCAGCTTAGATGGGACAAGGGTTGAAAAACTGTTTTTT. Protein sequence: CASSLDGTRVEKLFF. The whole variable domain, filled in from reference TRBV7-2 and TRBJ1-4, reads GAGVSQSPSNKVTEKGKDVELRCDPISGHTALYWYRQSLGQGLEFLIYFQGNSAPDKSGLPSDRFSAERTGGSVSTLTIQRTQQEDSAVYLCASSLDGTRVEKLFFGSGTQLSVL.

This clonotype has ten or more counts. The genes are TRBV5-1 and TRBJ2-3, with 10 bases aligning to TRBD1. The junction had 11 bases not matched to a gene; V was cut back by 6 bases and J by 7 bases. CDR1 SGHRS and CDR2 YFSETQ come from the germline V gene. This CDR3 has 15 residues. The CDR3 region is CASKGLTGGGNTQYF. In nucleotides, the CDR3 is TGCGCCAGCAAGGGGCTGACAGGGGGCGGTAATACGCAGTATTTT.

This clonotype was seen repeatedly, ten times or more. The junction shows a germline mismatch at one end, possibly a read error. The rearrangement links TRBV7-6 to TRBJ2-3; 7 nucleotides line up with TRBD1. Germline V gene sequence: CDR1 SGHVS, CDR2 FNYEAQ. The CDR3 is made up of 16 amino acids. The CDR3 loop reads CASSLALRGGPDTQYF. The CDR3 DNA reads TGTGCCAGCAGCCTAGCCCTGAGAGGGGGCCCAGATACGCAGTATTTT. The variable domain in full, with the rest retrieved from reference TRBV7-6 and TRBJ2-3, is GAGVSQSPRYKVTKRGQDVALRCDPISGHVSLYWYRQALGQGPEFLTYFNYEAQQDKSGLPNDRFSAERPEGSISTLTIQRTEQRDSAMYRCASSLALRGGPDTQYFGPGTRLTVL.

This clonotype was seen a few times. The chain joins TRBV6-6 to TRBJ1-3; D is uncertain. The CDR3 is made up of 15 amino acids. The V gene lost 2 bases and the J gene lost 0 bases, with 8 bases spanning the gap. The germline CDR1 and CDR2 sequences are MNHNY and SVGAGI (reference sequence). CDR3 sequence reads: CASSYRTHSGNTIYF. The CDR3, as DNA: TGTGCCAGCAGTTACAGGACCCACTCTGGAAACACCATATATTTT.

At least ten counts were recorded for this clonotype. The J gene is TRBJ1-6, the V gene TRBV10-2; D remains unclear. Looked up from germline, CDR1 is WSHSY and CDR2 is SAAADI. CDR3 length: 13 amino acids. The V gene lost 3 bases and the J gene lost 10 bases, with 10 bases spanning the gap. CDR3 in amino acids: CASSERDYSPLHF. The CDR3 DNA reads TGCGCCAGCAGTGAACGTGACTACTCACCCCTCCACTTT.

The sample holds many counts of this clonotype. The chain is built from TRBV5-1 and TRBJ2-2; 10 positions agree with TRBD2. This CDR3 has 16 residues. V was pared by 1 base and J by 3 bases, with 3 bases of the junction left unmatched. The germline V gene encodes CDR1 SGHRS and CDR2 YFSETQ. CDR3 amino acids: CASSLYGLADTGELFF. CDR3 nucleotide sequence: TGCGCCAGCAGCTTGTACGGACTAGCGGACACCGGGGAGCTGTTTTTT.

This clonotype was detected ten times or more. V usage is TRBV7-3 and J usage is TRBJ2-2; D gene unclear. Trimming stripped 2 bases from V and 4 bases from J, with 8 bases between. CDR1 SGHTA and CDR2 FQGTGA come from the germline V gene. The CDR3 loop spans 14 amino acids. The DNA of the CDR3 is TGTGCCAGCAGCTTACGGCTCTTCACCGGGGAGCTGTTTTTT. It translates to CASSLRLFTGELFF.

This clonotype was seen at least ten times. This chain uses TRBV7-2 with TRBJ2-1; unclear D gene. The CDR3 has 13 amino acids. Germline CDR1 is SGHTA and CDR2 is FQGNSA. V lost 3 bases and J lost 10, with 13 bases in between. Here the CDR3 reads CASSFFLGPEQFF. CDR3 bases: TGTGCCAGCAGCTTTTTCCTAGGTCCCGAGCAGTTCTTC.

This clonotype was seen repeatedly, ten times or more. CDR3 in amino acids: CASSLRNSPLHF. In DNA, the CDR3 is TGTGCCAGCAGTCTCAGGAATTCACCCCTCCACTTT. The chain is built from TRBV6-5 and TRBJ1-6, with D hard to call. V lost 5 bases, J lost 7 bases, and 6 bases lay in between. The CDR3 is made up of 12 amino acids. Per germline, CDR1 MNHEY and CDR2 SVGAGI.

This clonotype was found many times. J is TRBJ2-3 and V is TRBV5-1; 7 nucleotides match TRBD2. V was pared by 4 bases and J by 4 bases, with 12 bases of the junction left unmatched. The CDR3 runs to 16 residues. Looked up from germline, CDR1 is SGHRS and CDR2 is YFSETQ. Here the CDR3 DNA reads TGCGCCAGCAGCAATTCTAGCGGAGCTACCTCAGATACGCAGTATTTT. Translating gives CASSNSSGATSDTQYF. The complete variable domain, with remaining parts taken from reference TRBV5-1 and TRBJ2-3, reads KAGVTQTPRYLIKTRGQQVTLSCSPISGHRSVSWYQQTPGQGLQFLFEYFSETQRNKGNFPGRFSGRQFSNSRSEMNVSTLELGDSALYLCASSNSSGATSDTQYFGPGTRLTVL.

There are many counts of this clonotype. This chain joins TRBV20-1 and TRBJ1-2, with a possible D match to TRBD1 (5 bases). V was pared by 3 bases and J by 6 bases, with 14 bases between. This CDR3 has 13 amino acids. Germline CDR1 DFQATT, CDR2 SNEGSKA (reference sequence). CDR3 sequence (DNA): TGCAGTGCTAGCCGGGACTCCAGCGATGGCTACACCTTC. Translation: CSASRDSSDGYTF.

Many counts were recorded for this clonotype. The gene calls are TRBV15 and TRBJ2-6, with 8 positions matching TRBD1. The germline V gene has CDR1 LNHNV and CDR2 YYDKDF (reference sequence). V lost 1 base, J lost 0 bases, and 2 bases stayed unmatched. This CDR3 has 17 amino acids. The CDR3 DNA follows: TGTGCCACCAGCAGAGGGACAGGGAACTCTGGGGCCAACGTCCTGACTTTC. As protein: CATSRGTGNSGANVLTF.

This clonotype showed up many times. This chain links TRBV5-6 with TRBJ2-7; D call uncertain. CDR3 length: 14 amino acids. Germline V gene lookup returns CDR1 SGHDT and CDR2 YYEEEE. V lost 0 bases to trimming and J lost 3 bases, with 10 bases between them. CDR3 protein: CASSLVAENYEQYV. The DNA of the CDR3 is TGTGCCAGCAGCTTGGTAGCTGAGAACTACGAGCAGTACGTC.

This clonotype was recorded many times. The rearrangement links TRBV5-1 to TRBJ2-7; the D is unclear. Per the germline V gene, CDR1 is SGHRS and CDR2 is YFSETQ. V lost 1 base and J lost 0, with 14 bases in between. This CDR3 has 16 amino acids. The CDR3, as DNA: TGCGCCAGCAGCTTGTGGCCCCGTGGCGACTCCTACGAGCAGTACTTC. Translated, it gives CASSLWPRGDSYEQYF.

This clonotype was seen at least ten times. The gene calls are TRBV6-1 and TRBJ1-4; the D gene is possibly TRBD1 (5 bases). V lost 5 bases to trimming and J lost 7 bases, with 20 bases between them. The CDR3 runs to 16 residues. From germline, CDR1 is MNHNS and CDR2 SASEGT. The chain's CDR3 is CASSPRVQGGGEKLFF. The CDR3 DNA reads TGTGCCAGCAGTCCCCGCGTGCAGGGAGGAGGTGAAAAACTGTTTTTT.

This clonotype showed up many times. V and J are TRBV20-1 and TRBJ2-4, with D maybe TRBD2 (7 bases). This CDR3 region has 16 residues. Looked up from germline, CDR1 is DFQATT and CDR2 is SNEGSKA (reference sequence). Trimming left V 4 bases short and J 0 bases short, with 16 bases between. CDR3 DNA: TGCAGTGCTATTGTGGGGGGGCGGGAAGCCAAAAACATTCAGTACTTC. This gives the protein CSAIVGGREAKNIQYF.

This clonotype came up many times. The genes are TRBV20-1 and TRBJ1-5, with 7 positions matching TRBD1. Germline loops: CDR1 DFQATT, CDR2 SNEGSKA (reference sequence). V was clipped by 6 bases and J by 5 bases; unmatched bases: 10. This CDR3 region has 14 residues. CDR3 sequence: CSAIKGAGDQPQHF. CDR3 DNA: TGCAGTGCCATCAAGGGGGCAGGGGATCAGCCCCAGCATTTT.

Ten or more counts support this clonotype. The V call is TRBV5-1, the J call TRBJ2-1; D might be TRBD2 (7 bases). V lost 4 bases, J lost 4 bases, and 24 bases lay in between. This CDR3 is 18 amino acids long. Looked up from germline, CDR1 is SGHRS and CDR2 is YFSETQ. CDR3 in amino acids: CASSLGGAALSLYNEQFF. The DNA for the CDR3 is TGCGCCAGCAGCCTGGGGGGGGCAGCTTTATCGTTGTACAATGAGCAGTTCTTC.

This clonotype was seen at least ten times. Written as DNA, the CDR3 is TGCAGTGCTCGGGGAACTACGGCTACAAATGAGCAGTTCTTC. Encoded protein: CSARGTTATNEQFF. The V gene is TRBV20-1, the J gene TRBJ2-1; TRBD2 is a possible D gene (5 bases). Trimming took 5 bases from V and 7 from J, leaving 18 bases between them. The CDR3 consists of 14 residues. CDR1 is DFQATT and CDR2 is SNEGSKA in the germline V gene (reference sequence).

This clonotype has a count of ten or more. The J gene is TRBJ2-1, the V gene TRBV6-5; perhaps TRBD1 as D (6 bases). The CDR3 covers 16 residues. V dropped 0 bases and J dropped 3 bases, with 12 bases sitting between them. CDR1 and CDR2 (germline): MNHEY, SVGAGI. The CDR3 loop reads CASSYSTGHLYNEQFF. The DNA of the CDR3 is TGTGCCAGCAGTTACTCAACGGGACACCTCTACAATGAGCAGTTCTTC.

This clonotype was counted ten times or more. V and J are TRBV7-9 and TRBJ1-2; no clear D gene. V dropped 2 bases and J dropped 7 bases, with 11 bases sitting between them. This CDR3 has 13 amino acids. CDR1 and CDR2 from the germline V gene are SEHNR and FQNEAQ (reference sequence). The CDR3 nucleotides read TGTGCCAGCAGCTTAACGGCCTCTGGTGGCTACACCTTC. It is translated as CASSLTASGGYTF.

This clonotype was seen ten or more times. V and J are TRBV12-3 or TRBV12-4 and TRBJ2-7; maybe TRBD1 (6 bases). Trimming pared 4 bases from V and 4 bases from J, leaving 20 bases between. The CDR3 loop spans 16 amino acids. The CDR3 loop reads CASSSTNRVGVYEQYF. The CDR3 DNA reads as TGTGCCAGCAGTTCAACCAACAGGGTAGGGGTTTACGAGCAGTACTTC.

This clonotype was seen at least ten times. The gene calls are TRBV18 and TRBJ1-2; TRBD1 matches at 7 bases. CDR3 length: 17 amino acids. Germline values: CDR1 KGHSH, CDR2 LQKENI. V gave up 3 bases and J gave up 4 bases; unmatched junction bases: 14. The CDR3 nucleotides are TGTGCCAGCTCACCCGATCAACCCGGGACAGCACCCTATGGCTACACCTTC. Its protein product is CASSPDQPGTAPYGYTF.

This clonotype was detected ten times or more. The V call is TRBV12-3 or TRBV12-4, the J call TRBJ2-2, with 8 nucleotides matching TRBD1. The CDR3 length is 14 residues. J lost 4 bases, V lost 6 bases, and 4 bases had no gene match. This CDR3 reads CASRRTGTTGELFF. DNA of the CDR3: TGTGCCAGCAGACGGACAGGGACCACCGGGGAGCTGTTTTTT.

This clonotype was counted many times. The J gene is TRBJ2-1, the V gene TRBV20-1; 10 bases are a match to TRBD2. Trimming at V came to 6 bases and at J to 5 bases, leaving 7 bases not matched to a gene. The CDR3 consists of 14 residues. CDR1 is DFQATT and CDR2 is SNEGSKA in the germline V gene (reference sequence). The CDR3 sequence: CSATLAGIDNEQFF. CDR3 DNA sequence: TGCAGTGCCACACTAGCGGGAATCGACAATGAGCAGTTCTTC.

In its sample, this clonotype was seen many times. The chain employs TRBV9 and TRBJ2-2; the match to TRBD2 covers 8 bases. Trimming took 2 bases from V and 5 from J; bases not matched to a gene: 8. There are 16 residues in the CDR3. The V gene's germline CDR1 is SGDLS and CDR2 YYNGEE. The CDR3 spells CASSVLSGSLTGELFF. The CDR3 bases are TGTGCCAGCAGCGTCTTGAGCGGGAGTCTTACCGGGGAGCTGTTTTTT.

In its sample, this clonotype was seen many times. The chain recombines TRBV5-1 with TRBJ2-3; no firm D call. With 0 bases removed from V and 0 bases from J, the gap between germline ends came to 5 bases. The CDR3 consists of 14 residues. Germline assignment: CDR1 SGHRS and CDR2 YFSETQ. DNA of the CDR3: TGCGCCAGCAGCTTGGCCGACAGCACAGATACGCAGTATTTT. Translated, it gives CASSLADSTDTQYF. The variable domain in full, with the rest retrieved from reference TRBV5-1 and TRBJ2-3, is KAGVTQTPRYLIKTRGQQVTLSCSPISGHRSVSWYQQTPGQGLQFLFEYFSETQRNKGNFPGRFSGRQFSNSRSEMNVSTLELGDSALYLCASSLADSTDTQYFGPGTRLTVL.

This clonotype was counted many times. V and J are TRBV20-1 and TRBJ2-1, with D perhaps matching TRBD1 (5 bases). Germline V lookup: CDR1 DFQATT, CDR2 SNEGSKA (reference sequence). V lost 6 bases to trimming and J lost 2 bases, with 17 bases between them. The CDR3 contains 15 residues. CDR3 amino acids: CSAIARAGPYNEQFF. The CDR3 DNA reads TGCAGTGCAATAGCCAGGGCAGGTCCCTACAATGAGCAGTTCTTC.

This clonotype has only a few counts. The chain joins TRBV6-6 to TRBJ1-4, with D perhaps matching TRBD1 (5 bases). V was shortened by 6 bases and J by 8 bases, with 16 bases between the two germline ends. The CDR3 consists of 14 residues. Germline loops: CDR1 MNHNY, CDR2 SVGAGI (reference sequence). CDR3 sequence reads: CASSGRGLNEKLFF. CDR3 DNA: TGTGCCAGCAGCGGGCGGGGACTAAACGAAAAACTGTTTTTT.

This clonotype was observed at least ten times. CDR3 bases: TGCGCCAGCAGCTTGGGACAGGCTAACTATGGCTACACCTTC. As protein: CASSLGQANYGYTF. This chain joins TRBV5-1 and TRBJ1-2; possibly TRBD1 for D (6 bases). In germline, CDR1 is SGHRS, CDR2 YFSETQ. Trimming removed 0 bases from V and 0 bases from J, with 6 bases in between. The CDR3 runs 14 residues.